This entry lists 15 T cell receptor beta chains sequenced from one sample in a study of blood T cells in healthy people across ages. The second PCR ran about 6 to 11 cycles with a sample-barcoded 5' primer and J-beta primers. One entry per CDR3 protein results from TCRdb running MiXCR on the 5' RACE reads. Here the sample spans 2 million or so distinct CDR3 sequences, 49% being singletons. Sequences were obtained from blood. These receptors all come from a woman in her 40s in good health.

This chain links TRBV28 with TRBJ1-2; 8 positions agree with TRBD1. Germline CDR1 reads MDHEN; CDR2 reads SYDVKM. V dropped 3 bases and J dropped 4; count of bases not matched to a gene: 1. This CDR3 comprises 13 residues. As DNA, the CDR3 is TGTGCCAGCAGTTTTCAGGGGGCCTATGGCTACACCTTC. Its translation: CASSFQGAYGYTF.

The genes are TRBV3-1 and TRBJ2-1; 12 nucleotides line up with TRBD1. V lost 3 bases to trimming and J lost 4 bases; unmatched junction nucleotides: 13. Looked up from germline, CDR1 is LGHDT and CDR2 is YNNKEL (reference sequence). The CDR3 runs 19 residues. In DNA form, the CDR3 reads TGTGCCAGCAGCCAGGGACAGGGGGCCCCCGCTTACTTTTACAATGAGCAGTTCTTC. Amino acids: CASSQGQGAPAYFYNEQFF.

The V call is TRBV6-5, the J call TRBJ2-1; D is possibly TRBD1 or TRBD2 (5 bases each). Trimming shortened V by 6 bases and J by 8 bases, and 14 bases separated the two germline ends. Germline assignment: CDR1 MNHEY and CDR2 SVGAGI. The CDR3 sequence is 13 residues long. The CDR3 loop reads CASSKAGTYEQFF. For the CDR3, the DNA is TGTGCCAGCAGCAAAGCCGGGACCTATGAGCAGTTCTTC.

V gene TRBV28 combines with J gene TRBJ2-1; D is possibly TRBD2 (7 bases). There are 15 residues in the CDR3. From germline, CDR1 is MDHEN and CDR2 SYDVKM. V was trimmed by 6 bases and J by 4 bases, leaving 16 bases between them. CDR3 bases: TGTGCCAGCAGATGGGGGGGGCCCCGATACAATGAGCAGTTCTTC. Protein product: CASRWGGPRYNEQFF.

This rearrangement joins TRBV6-6 to TRBJ2-1; TRBD1 matches 11 bases. The CDR3 consists of 12 residues. Germline CDR1 and CDR2: MNHNY and SVGAGI (reference sequence). Germline trimming cut 10 bases from V and 8 bases from J; bases unmatched to any gene: 4. The CDR3: CATRTGGDEQFF. DNA of the CDR3: TGTGCCACCCGGACAGGGGGCGATGAGCAGTTCTTC.

This clonotype was observed a few times. This chain uses TRBV5-1 with TRBJ2-7, with D unresolved. This CDR3 region has 14 residues. Germline CDR1 reads SGHRS; CDR2 reads YFSETQ. With 0 bases removed from V and 6 bases from J, the gap between germline ends came to 13 bases. CDR3 nucleotides: TGCGCCAGCAGCTTGGATAGGAGCTATGCCGAGCAGTACTTC. It specifies CASSLDRSYAEQYF.

The chain employs TRBV7-3 and TRBJ2-3; TRBD2 aligns across 7 bases. This CDR3 spans 15 amino acids. Trimming took 5 bases from V and 1 from J; bases not matched to a gene: 6. Germline V lookup: CDR1 SGHTA, CDR2 FQGTGA. In DNA, the CDR3 is TGTGCCAGCAGCACCTCTAGCGGCCGCACAGATACGCAGTATTTT. It yields the protein CASSTSSGRTDTQYF.

DNA of the CDR3: TGTGCCAGCAGGGGGGACAGGGACTATGGCTACACCTTC. Its translation is CASRGDRDYGYTF. This chain uses TRBV28 with TRBJ1-2; 9 nucleotides align to TRBD1. Germline assignment: CDR1 MDHEN and CDR2 SYDVKM. Germline trimming cut 6 bases from V and 3 bases from J; bases unmatched to any gene: 2. There are 13 residues in the CDR3.

The chain combines TRBV5-1 with TRBJ2-1, with D perhaps TRBD1 (6 bases). CDR1 and CDR2 (germline): SGHRS, YFSETQ. The CDR3 covers 18 residues. Between the trimmed V and J ends, which lost 0 bases and 5 bases, there was a span of 21 bases. CDR3 sequence reads: CASSLGIRPRDTDNEQFF. CDR3 DNA: TGCGCCAGCAGCTTGGGAATTCGACCCCGGGACACCGACAATGAGCAGTTCTTC.

This clonotype was seen a handful of times. This sequence joins TRBV5-1 and TRBJ2-3, with a possible D match to TRBD1 (6 bases). The CDR3 has 15 amino acids. Per the germline V gene, CDR1 is SGHRS and CDR2 is YFSETQ. Deletions cut 5 bases from V and 4 bases from J, with 17 bases between. CDR3 loop: CASRTAGTTSDTQYF. The CDR3 DNA follows: TGCGCCAGCAGAACAGCCGGGACAACTTCAGATACGCAGTATTTT.

This rearrangement joins TRBV20-1 to TRBJ2-1; 9 bases agree with TRBD2. The germline V gene has CDR1 DFQATT and CDR2 SNEGSKA (reference sequence). V dropped 1 base and J dropped 8; count of bases not matched to a gene: 6. The CDR3 is 14 residues long. The CDR3 DNA reads TGCAGTGCTAGAGGAGGCGGGGGGGCCTATGAGCAGTTCTTC. The encoded protein is CSARGGGGAYEQFF.

This chain connects TRBV20-1 to TRBJ2-1; TRBD1 agrees at 10 bases. Germline V CDR1 and CDR2: DFQATT, SNEGSKA (reference sequence). With 5 bases clipped from V and 9 bases from J, the junction kept 16 bases outside the gene matches. The CDR3 totals 16 residues. CDR3 coding DNA: TGCAGTGCTGCACGACAGGGGGCTCCCGTGAACTCTGAGCAGTTCTTC. It specifies CSAARQGAPVNSEQFF.

This clonotype was counted only a few times. CDR3 residues: CATSARTIDTQYF. CDR3 bases: TGTGCCACCAGTGCCAGGACGATAGATACGCAGTATTTT. The chain recombines TRBV24-1 with TRBJ2-3; D is ambiguous. Germline V gene lookup returns CDR1 KGHDR and CDR2 SFDVKD. CDR3 length: 13 residues. V lost 5 bases, J lost 5 bases, and 10 bases lay in between.

The sample holds a few counts of this clonotype. This chain joins TRBV5-1 and TRBJ2-6; the D gene is possibly TRBD2 (5 bases). CDR1 and CDR2 (germline): SGHRS, YFSETQ. Trimming took off 2 bases at V and 4 bases at J, with 10 bases between the two ends. The CDR3 sequence is 15 residues long. DNA for the CDR3: TGCGCCAGCAGCTTTGGACTCCCCGGGGCCAACGTCCTGACTTTC. Its translation is CASSFGLPGANVLTF. Based on the CDR3 plus reference TRBV5-1 and TRBJ2-6, the full variable domain is KAGVTQTPRYLIKTRGQQVTLSCSPISGHRSVSWYQQTPGQGLQFLFEYFSETQRNKGNFPGRFSGRQFSNSRSEMNVSTLELGDSALYLCASSFGLPGANVLTFGAGSRLTVL.

This chain links TRBV14 with TRBJ2-7, with TRBD2 identical over 10 bases. V shed 3 bases and J 7 bases; nucleotides not matched to a gene: 18. Germline CDR1 SGHDN, CDR2 FVKESK. This CDR3 has 18 residues. The CDR3 nucleotides read TGTGCCAGCAGCCACCTTCTGGCTAGCGGGGGCCGGGGCAATGAGCAGTACTTC. This gives the protein CASSHLLASGGRGNEQYF. Looking up the rest from reference TRBV14 and TRBJ2-7 gives the full variable domain: EAGVTQFPSHSVIEKGQTVTLRCDPISGHDNLYWYRRVMGKEIKFLLHFVKESKQDESGMPNNRFLAERTGGTYSTLKVQPAELEDSGVYFCASSHLLASGGRGNEQYFGPGTRLTVT.